The 8 T cell receptor beta chains below all came from one sample that was sequenced in a study of shared clonotypes between healthy human individuals. Only in-frame clones appear in the TCRdb table, and some are missing; sequencing was by immunoSEQ multiplex PCR. The repertoire holds about 95,000 clones, with roughly two thirds as singletons. Sample: memory CD8+ T cells sorted from blood. Noted subset: CD45RO+ cells pooled with CCR7-negative TemRA cells. The source of these receptors is a man between 25 and 39 years old in good health.

The J gene is TRBJ2-3, the V gene TRBV11-2; TRBD2 aligns across 11 bases. The germline V gene encodes CDR1 SGHAT and CDR2 FQNNGV. The CDR3 spans 16 residues. J gave up 3 bases and V 1 base, and 3 bases lay outside the gene matches. The CDR3 region has the DNA TGTGCCAGCAGCTTAGGGCTAGCGGGAGGAACAGATACGCAGTATTTT. It yields the protein CASSLGLAGGTDTQYF.

The chain recombines TRBV28 with TRBJ1-2; the D is unclear. V dropped 6 bases and J dropped 10 bases, with 12 bases sitting between them. The CDR3 is 11 residues long. CDR1 MDHEN and CDR2 SYDVKM come from the germline V gene. The CDR3 loop is CASRDPPDYTF. In nucleotides, the CDR3 is TGTGCCAGCAGGGACCCCCCAGACTACACCTTC.

This chain connects TRBV28 to TRBJ1-4; 9 nucleotides match TRBD1. The CDR3 consists of 15 residues. The junction had 14 bases not matched to a gene; V was cut back by 10 bases and J by 8 bases. From germline, CDR1 is MDHEN and CDR2 SYDVKM. The CDR3 sequence: CATRQGGLVREKLFF. CDR3 nucleotide sequence: TGTGCCACTCGACAGGGGGGGTTGGTCCGGGAAAAACTGTTTTTT.

The chain recombines TRBV7-9 with TRBJ2-3; D is undetermined. The CDR3 has 12 residues. Germline CDR1 SEHNR, CDR2 FQNEAQ (reference sequence). The V end lost 8 bases, the J end lost 2 bases, and 8 bases lay between the germline ends. The CDR3 nucleotides are TGTGCCAGCCGAATGGCCACAGATACGCAGTATTTT. The encoded protein is CASRMATDTQYF.

V usage is TRBV19 and J usage is TRBJ2-7; either TRBD1 or TRBD2 may fit D (5 bases each). The CDR3 has 13 amino acids. Deletions cut 4 bases from V and 3 bases from J, with 10 bases between. Germline V CDR1 and CDR2: LNHDA, SQIVND (reference sequence). The CDR3 region has the DNA TGTGCCAGTAGTACCGGGACGGACTACGAGCAGTACTTC. This encodes CASSTGTDYEQYF.

Ten or more counts support this clone. The genes are TRBV4-1 and TRBJ1-3; D remains ambiguous. The length of the CDR3 is 15 residues. CDR1 is MGHRA, CDR2 YSYEKL, per germline. Trimming cost V 0 bases and J 1 base, with 7 bases left between them. CDR3 coding DNA: TGCGCCAGCAGCCAAGATCCCGGGTCTGGAAACACCATATATTTT. Translation gives CASSQDPGSGNTIYF.

This sequence joins TRBV7-2 and TRBJ1-2; D is ambiguous. The germline V gene encodes CDR1 SGHTA and CDR2 FQGNSA. V was cut by 6 bases and J by 5 bases, with 13 bases left in between. The CDR3 consists of 13 residues. The CDR3: CASSLDLAYGYTF. CDR3 in DNA: TGTGCCAGCAGTCTCGATCTGGCGTATGGCTACACCTTC.

This sequence joins TRBV6-6 and TRBJ2-4; the D is unclear. This CDR3 has 14 amino acids. V was pared by 2 bases and J by 9 bases, with 14 bases between. Germline CDR1 reads MNHNY; CDR2 reads SVGAGI (reference sequence). CDR3 region: CASSYASISGIQYF. The DNA of the CDR3 is TGTGCCAGCAGTTACGCTAGTATATCCGGCATTCAGTACTTC.